Below, 18 T cell receptor beta chains from the same sample are listed, as sequenced in a study of blood T cells in healthy people across ages. The second PCR ran about 6 to 12 cycles with a sample-barcoded 5' primer and J-beta primers. Via MiXCR, TCRdb re-called the 5' RACE reads, giving one row per CDR3 protein. The profile shows hundreds of thousands of distinct CDR3 sequences, around 24% of them singletons. The data also belong to a second study, concerning T cells of mothers and their children.

Sequenced input: blood. The source of these receptors is a boy younger than 18 in good health.

The chain uses TRBV12-3 or TRBV12-4 and TRBJ2-5, with D hard to call. The J call could be wrong; TRBJ2-7 is a better fit for the DNA end. CDR3 length: 13 amino acids. CDR3 in DNA: TGTGCCAGCAGTATTGGCCCGAGCTACGAGCAGTACTTC. Its translation is CASSIGPSYEQYF.

The V call is TRBV3-1, the J call TRBJ2-5; unclear D gene. The tail of the sequence fits TRBJ2-7 better, so the J call may be wrong. CDR1 and CDR2 from the germline V gene are LGHDT and YNNKEL (reference sequence). The CDR3 loop spans 12 amino acids. The CDR3 spells CASSQFVHEQYF. CDR3 DNA: TGTGCCAGCAGCCAATTCGTCCACGAGCAGTACTTC.

This chain uses TRBV7-2 with TRBJ1-5, with unresolved D. The V end was cut by 1 base, the J end by 1 base, with 8 bases between. Germline CDR1 SGHTA, CDR2 FQGNSA. The CDR3 is made up of 15 amino acids. The CDR3 sequence is CASSLGRRSNQPQHF. CDR3 coding DNA: TGTGCCAGCAGCTTAGGTAGGAGGAGCAATCAGCCCCAGCATTTT.

This chain uses TRBV20-1 with TRBJ1-2; D not certain. The CDR3 is made up of 12 amino acids. Germline assignment: CDR1 DFQATT and CDR2 SNEGSKA (reference sequence). Deletions cut 6 bases from V and 6 bases from J, with 14 bases between. The CDR3 spells CSAPEGVNGYTF. The CDR3 DNA sequence: TGCAGTGCCCCGGAAGGTGTGAATGGCTACACCTTC.

The J gene is TRBJ2-7, the V gene TRBV7-9, with D hard to call. The CDR3 is made up of 15 amino acids. Germline V gene sequence: CDR1 SEHNR, CDR2 FQNEAQ (reference sequence). V lost 1 base and J lost 0, with 10 bases in between. As DNA, the CDR3 is TGTGCCAGCAGCTTAGGTATGGGTAGCTCCTACGAGCAGTACTTC. Residues: CASSLGMGSSYEQYF. Filled out from reference TRBV7-9 and TRBJ2-7, the complete variable domain reads DTGVSQNPRHKITKRGQNVTFRCDPISEHNRLYWYRQTLGQGPEFLTYFQNEAQLEKSRLLSDRFSAERPKGSFSTLEIQRTEQGDSAMYLCASSLGMGSSYEQYFGPGTRLTVT.

The V call is TRBV28, the J call TRBJ2-3, with TRBD1 as a possible D gene (5 bases). Trimming took 6 bases from V and 3 from J, leaving 10 bases between them. Germline assignment: CDR1 MDHEN and CDR2 SYDVKM. There are 13 residues in the CDR3. Written as DNA, the CDR3 is TGTGCCAGCAGGACTCCAGGGACAGATACGCAGTATTTT. Protein sequence: CASRTPGTDTQYF. Drawing the rest from reference TRBV28 and TRBJ2-3, the complete variable domain is DVKVTQSSRYLVKRTGEKVFLECVQDMDHENMFWYRQDPGLGLRLIYFSYDVKMKEKGDIPEGYSVSREKKERFSLILESASTNQTSMYLCASRTPGTDTQYFGPGTRLTVL.

The CDR3 loop reads CASSIAGIGGREQFF. The CDR3 DNA follows: TGCGCCAGCAGTATCGCGGGGATCGGGGGTAGAGAGCAGTTCTTC. The V call is TRBV5-1, the J call TRBJ2-5; the D gene is possibly TRBD2 (6 bases). The J call may be faulty, since TRBJ2-1 better matches the DNA end. Germline V gene sequence: CDR1 SGHRS, CDR2 YFSETQ. This CDR3 is 15 amino acids long.

With respect to this clonotype: Relative to the germline gene, one junction end is altered; a read error may explain this. This chain joins TRBV18 and TRBJ2-5; 7 bases are shared with TRBD1. Germline CDR1 is KGHSH and CDR2 is LQKENI. This CDR3 is built from 14 residues. The CDR3 DNA reads TGTGCCTGCTCAGCTACAGGGGTACAGGAGACCCAGTACTTC. Translating it yields CACSATGVQETQYF.

V usage is TRBV7-2 and J usage is TRBJ2-7; D ambiguous. CDR1 and CDR2 (germline): SGHTA, FQGNSA. V was cut by 2 bases and J by 3 bases, with 11 bases left in between. The CDR3 has 14 residues. The CDR3 protein is CASSLNPGGYEQYF. In DNA form, the CDR3 reads TGTGCCAGCAGCTTAAATCCGGGTGGCTACGAGCAGTACTTC.

V and J are TRBV27 and TRBJ1-2, with 9 bases identical to TRBD1. Trimming took 5 bases from V and 6 from J; bases not matched to a gene: 7. The CDR3 consists of 14 residues. Germline V CDR1 and CDR2: MNHEY, SMNVEV (reference sequence). The chain's CDR3 is CASSQTGGWNGYTF. For the CDR3, the DNA is TGTGCCAGCAGTCAGACAGGGGGTTGGAATGGCTACACCTTC.

As regards this clonotype: Its ends do not fully match the called genes, so a read error is possible. The V call is TRBV5-6, the J call TRBJ1-2; D might be TRBD1 (6 bases). Germline V gives CDR1 SGHDT, CDR2 YYEEEE. This CDR3 spans 13 amino acids. The CDR3 nucleotides are TGTGCCAGCAGCTTCTGGGGGCGCCATGAGTACTCCTTC. Translation gives CASSFWGRHEYSF.

A single count supports this clonotype. This rearrangement joins TRBV12-3 or TRBV12-4 to TRBJ2-5; 7 bases agree with TRBD1. The better agreement between TRBJ2-1 and the DNA end casts doubt on the J call. The CDR3 totals 17 residues. This CDR3 reads CASSIPRKGGFRDEQFF. The CDR3 DNA is TGTGCCAGCAGTATCCCCCGGAAAGGGGGCTTTCGGGATGAGCAGTTCTTC.

This rearrangement joins TRBV4-3 to TRBJ1-1; D is unclear. The germline V and J ends were trimmed by 0 bases and 1 base, with 12 bases remaining between them. CDR3 length: 16 residues. Germline V gene data show CDR1 as LGHNA and CDR2 as YSLEER. DNA of the CDR3: TGCGCCAGCAGCCAAGATAGCGGGCTTCCGAACACTGAAGCTTTCTTT. Residues: CASSQDSGLPNTEAFF.

The chain has TRBV27 and TRBJ1-5, with 7 bases lining up with TRBD1. Germline V gene sequence: CDR1 MNHEY, CDR2 SMNVEV (reference sequence). CDR3 length: 15 residues. The junction had 4 bases not matched to a gene; V was cut back by 0 bases and J by 5 bases. CDR3 sequence: CASSLSVRGHQPQHF. CDR3 DNA sequence: TGTGCCAGCAGTTTATCGGTGAGGGGGCATCAGCCCCAGCATTTT.

The genes are TRBV7-2 and TRBJ2-5; the D is unclear. The DNA matches TRBJ2-7 better at its end, which makes the J call doubtful. The length of the CDR3 is 15 residues. The germline V gene has CDR1 SGHTA and CDR2 FQGNSA. CDR3 protein: CASSLAGHGPYEQYF. In DNA form, the CDR3 reads TGTGCCAGCAGCTTAGCCGGGCACGGTCCCTACGAGCAGTACTTC.

The rearrangement links TRBV20-1 to TRBJ2-7, with a tentative D call TRBD2 (5 bases). This CDR3 has 13 amino acids. Trimming cost V 6 bases and J 0 bases, with 12 bases left between them. Germline CDR1 reads DFQATT; CDR2 reads SNEGSKA (reference sequence). The DNA for the CDR3 is TGCAGTGCAGCCCCCGGGGTCTCCTACGAGCAGTACTTC. Translated, it gives CSAAPGVSYEQYF.

The chain recombines TRBV5-1 with TRBJ2-1; 7 bases agree with TRBD1. J was trimmed by 3 bases and V by 7 bases; bases with no gene match: 16. The CDR3 is 17 residues long. Germline loops: CDR1 SGHRS, CDR2 YFSETQ. The CDR3 sequence is CASLQGITLDNYNEQFF. CDR3 nucleotide sequence: TGCGCCAGCCTACAGGGGATAACCCTAGACAACTACAATGAGCAGTTCTTC.

This sequence joins TRBV27 and TRBJ2-7; 8 bases fit TRBD2. With V trimmed by 5 bases and J by 0 bases, 9 bases remained unmatched. The CDR3 extends over 16 amino acids. Germline V CDR1 and CDR2: MNHEY, SMNVEV (reference sequence). Here the CDR3 DNA reads TGTGCCAGCAGTATTAGCGGGACCATGACCTCCTACGAGCAGTACTTC. It is translated as CASSISGTMTSYEQYF.